Each of the 28 T cell receptor beta chains below was sequenced from the same sample in a study of blood T cell repertoires in COVID-19. Sequencing was performed with immunoSEQ multiplex PCR; in TCRdb, only in-frame clones are kept and a portion is missing. The sample contains around 450,000 clones, around 90% of which appear only once. Sequenced material: PBMCs or T cells enriched from blood (not recorded which). These receptors all come from a woman aged 18-35 years who had recovered from COVID-19.

This clone is a singleton in its sample. The chain has TRBV20-1 and TRBJ2-2; 7 bases line up with TRBD1. This CDR3 region has 16 residues. Germline values: CDR1 DFQATT, CDR2 SNEGSKA (reference sequence). The ends lost 3 bases at V and 4 bases at J; junction bases unmatched: 11. The DNA of the CDR3 is TGCAGTGCTAGTAATTGGGGGACAGATCTCACCGGGGAGCTGTTTTTT. Protein: CSASNWGTDLTGELFF.

This rearrangement joins TRBV21-1 to TRBJ1-2. TRBV21-1 is tagged as a pseudogene. This CDR3 spans 16 amino acids. In DNA form, the CDR3 reads TGTGCCAGCAGCAAAGAGGAGCAGAGGAAACTCTATGGCTACACCTTC. Its translation: CASSKEEQRKLYGYTF.

The chain carries TRBV30 and TRBJ1-5; no reliable D call. Germline CDR1 and CDR2: GTSNPN and SVGIG (reference sequence). This CDR3 has 12 amino acids. CDR3 amino acids: CAGGYSNQPQHF. As DNA, the CDR3 is TGTGCTGGCGGCTATAGCAATCAGCCCCAGCATTTT. The full variable domain, rest sourced from reference TRBV30 and TRBJ1-5, is SQTIHQWPATLVQPVGSPLSLECTVEGTSNPNLYWYRQAAGRGLQLLFYSVGIGQISSEVPQNLSASRPQDRQFILSSKKLLLSDSGFYLCAGGYSNQPQHFGDGTRLSIL.

V and J are TRBV29-1 and TRBJ1-2; maybe TRBD1 (6 bases). The CDR3 totals 10 residues. Per germline, CDR1 SQVTM and CDR2 ANQGSEA. V was clipped by 7 bases and J by 8 bases, with 11 bases between them. CDR3 in amino acids: CSGYRDGYTF. The DNA for the CDR3 is TGCAGCGGGTACAGGGACGGCTACACCTTC.

This chain uses TRBV6-1 with TRBJ2-7; 7 bases agree with TRBD1. Germline CDR1 and CDR2: MNHNS and SASEGT. After removal of 1 base from V and 0 bases from J, the junction contained 6 bases not matched to a gene. The CDR3 runs to 16 residues. The DNA of the CDR3 is TGTGCCAGCAGTGAAGATGGGACAGTCTTCTCCTACGAGCAGTACTTC. It codes for CASSEDGTVFSYEQYF.

V is TRBV18 and J is TRBJ1-2; 9 positions match TRBD1. V was clipped by 5 bases and J by 8 bases; unmatched bases: 3. CDR3 length equals 12 residues. Germline CDR1 is KGHSH and CDR2 is LQKENI. The CDR3 spells CASSYRGPGYTF. CDR3 nucleotides: TGTGCCAGCTCATACAGGGGGCCCGGCTACACCTTC.

The chain recombines TRBV19 with TRBJ1-1, with unresolved D. Trimming cost V 4 bases and J 6 bases, with 12 bases left between them. Germline V CDR1 and CDR2: LNHDA, SQIVND (reference sequence). CDR3 length equals 13 residues. The CDR3 bases are TGTGCCAGTAGTACCTACCTAGTCGCTGAAGCTTTCTTT. Translated: CASSTYLVAEAFF. Full variable domain (outside the CDR3, taken from reference TRBV19 and TRBJ1-1): DGGITQSPKYLFRKEGQNVTLSCEQNLNHDAMYWYRQDPGQGLRLIYYSQIVNDFQKGDIAEGYSVSREKKESFPLTVTSAQKNPTAFYLCASSTYLVAEAFFGQGTRLTVV.

The chain combines TRBV5-1 with TRBJ1-1, with 8 bases identical to TRBD1. With V trimmed by 5 bases and J by 2 bases, 2 bases remained unmatched. Germline V lookup: CDR1 SGHRS, CDR2 YFSETQ. The CDR3 is made up of 13 amino acids. The CDR3, as DNA: TGCGCCAGCAGGGACAGGGAAAACACTGAAGCTTTCTTT. Its translation is CASRDRENTEAFF.

This rearrangement joins TRBV6-5 to TRBJ1-3, with no clear D. V dropped 5 bases and J dropped 0 bases, with 8 bases sitting between them. The V gene's germline CDR1 is MNHEY and CDR2 SVGAGI. The CDR3 runs 14 residues. CDR3 region: CASSLSDSGNTIYF. The CDR3 DNA follows: TGTGCCAGCAGTCTCAGCGACTCTGGAAACACCATATATTTT.

This rearrangement joins TRBV12-5 to TRBJ1-1; no clear D. The germline CDR1 and CDR2 sequences are LGHNT and FRNRAP. This CDR3 comprises 15 residues. V lost 8 bases and J 0 bases, leaving 16 bases between the germline ends. Here the CDR3 reads CASRGEGVMNTEAFF. The CDR3 nucleotides are TGTGCTAGTCGGGGAGAGGGCGTCATGAACACTGAAGCTTTCTTT.

V and J are TRBV2 and TRBJ2-3; D is unresolved. CDR1 SNHLY and CDR2 FYNNEI come from the germline V gene. This CDR3 is 15 amino acids long. V dropped 7 bases and J dropped 2 bases, with 16 bases sitting between them. CDR3 sequence: CASMSRQDYTDTQYF. CDR3 DNA: TGTGCCAGCATGAGTCGGCAGGATTACACAGATACGCAGTATTTT. The full variable domain, rest sourced from reference TRBV2 and TRBJ2-3, is EPEVTQTPSHQVTQMGQEVILRCVPISNHLYFYWYRQILGQKVEFLVSFYNNEISEKSEIFDDQFSVERPDGSNFTLKIRSTKLEDSAMYFCASMSRQDYTDTQYFGPGTRLTVL.

J is TRBJ1-1 and V is TRBV12-3 or TRBV12-4; 9 bases map to TRBD1. Unmatched junction bases numbered 5, after V lost 8 bases and J lost 4 bases. The CDR3 is made up of 13 amino acids. As DNA, the CDR3 is TGTGCCAGCTCGACAGGGGGGTTCACTGAAGCTTTCTTT. Its protein is CASSTGGFTEAFF.

This rearrangement joins TRBV10-3 to TRBJ1-1, with 11 bases fitting TRBD1. The CDR3 loop spans 14 amino acids. J was trimmed by 4 bases and V by 6 bases; bases with no gene match: 4. Germline loops: CDR1 ENHRY, CDR2 SYGVKD. The DNA of the CDR3 is TGTGCCATCAGGGAAGGGACAGGGGGCACTGAAGCTTTCTTT. The encoded protein is CAIREGTGGTEAFF.

This rearrangement joins TRBV5-1 to TRBJ2-7; no firm D call. The V gene lost 1 base and the J gene lost 0 bases, with 8 bases spanning the gap. The germline V gene encodes CDR1 SGHRS and CDR2 YFSETQ. The CDR3 totals 14 residues. The CDR3 protein is CASSLNTYSYEQYF. The CDR3 region has the DNA TGCGCCAGCAGCTTGAACACATACTCCTACGAGCAGTACTTC.

This chain connects TRBV4-2 to TRBJ1-2; TRBD1 is a possible D gene (6 bases). Looked up from germline, CDR1 is LGHNA and CDR2 is YNFKEQ. The length of the CDR3 is 16 residues. V was pared by 3 bases and J by 4 bases, with 18 bases between. The CDR3, as DNA: TGTGCCAGCAGCCAGGGCAACAGGGACGTAAGCTATGGCTACACCTTC. It is translated as CASSQGNRDVSYGYTF.

This clone was recorded a few times. V gene TRBV2 combines with J gene TRBJ2-2, with TRBD2 matching over 7 bases. The junction had 5 bases not matched to a gene; V was cut back by 8 bases and J by 5 bases. From germline, CDR1 is SNHLY and CDR2 FYNNEI. CDR3 size: 13 residues. CDR3 region: CASLWGGTGELFF. CDR3 in DNA: TGTGCCAGCCTTTGGGGGGGGACCGGGGAGCTGTTTTTT.

The rearrangement links TRBV9 to TRBJ2-3, with 9 bases that match TRBD2. The V gene end was trimmed by 4 bases and the J gene end by 4 bases; junction bases not matched to a gene: 7. Per germline, CDR1 SGDLS and CDR2 YYNGEE. This CDR3 spans 15 amino acids. The CDR3 sequence: CASSPRGGQADTQYF. The CDR3 region has the DNA TGTGCCAGCAGCCCGCGGGGGGGCCAAGCAGATACGCAGTATTTT.

This clone was found once. The V call is TRBV5-4, the J call TRBJ1-2; 9 positions agree with TRBD1. Trimming cost V 5 bases and J 4 bases; bases outside gene matches: 12. This CDR3 is 16 amino acids long. Germline V gene sequence: CDR1 SGHNT, CDR2 YYREEE (reference sequence). The CDR3 protein is CASSIQGARALYGYTF. The CDR3 bases are TGTGCCAGCAGTATACAGGGGGCGCGAGCCCTCTATGGCTACACCTTC.

This clone has just a few counts. The chain uses TRBV4-1 and TRBJ1-5; the match to TRBD1 covers 7 bases. The CDR3 has 15 amino acids. Germline V gene sequence: CDR1 MGHRA, CDR2 YSYEKL. Trimming took 4 bases from V and 4 from J; bases not matched to a gene: 7. CDR3 loop: CASSRNRGGNQPQHF. The CDR3 DNA reads TGCGCCAGCAGCCGGAACAGGGGAGGTAATCAGCCCCAGCATTTT.

The chain is built from TRBV6-1 and TRBJ1-6, with D unresolved. The CDR3 has 15 residues. Deletions cut 1 base from V and 7 bases from J, with 11 bases between. CDR1 is MNHNS, CDR2 SASEGT, per germline. In DNA form, the CDR3 reads TGTGCCAGCAGTGAAGGACGGGGTGGCAATTCACCCCTCCACTTT. It is translated as CASSEGRGGNSPLHF.

The sample holds a few counts of this clone. V gene TRBV19 combines with J gene TRBJ1-1; 7 bases are a match to TRBD1. V dropped 5 bases and J dropped 0; count of bases not matched to a gene: 6. The CDR3 has 15 residues. Germline V CDR1 and CDR2: LNHDA, SQIVND (reference sequence). CDR3 sequence (DNA): TGTGCCAGTAGTCCAAGGACAGGAGTGAACACTGAAGCTTTCTTT. It specifies CASSPRTGVNTEAFF.

This clone was recorded once. The J gene is TRBJ1-1, the V gene TRBV30; perhaps TRBD1 as D (6 bases). CDR1 and CDR2 (germline): GTSNPN, SVGIG (reference sequence). Trimming took 3 bases from V and 8 from J, leaving 13 bases between them. This CDR3 has 12 residues. The DNA of the CDR3 is TGTGCCTGGAGGCAGGGTGGGGGCGAAGCTTTCTTT. Amino acids: CAWRQGGGEAFF.

This clone was seen a handful of times. The chain has TRBV27 and TRBJ1-5; D uncertain. The CDR3 has 15 residues. Per the germline V gene, CDR1 is MNHEY and CDR2 is SMNVEV (reference sequence). Trimming took off 0 bases at V and 5 bases at J, with 11 bases between the two ends. The CDR3 DNA is TGTGCCAGCAGTTTATCGAGAGACACGGATCAGCCCCAGCATTTT. Translation: CASSLSRDTDQPQHF.

The count of this clone is one. This chain connects TRBV25-1 to TRBJ1-2; 7 bases map to TRBD1. Germline V lookup: CDR1 MGHDK, CDR2 SYGVNS. The CDR3 extends over 14 amino acids. V was pared by 4 bases and J by 8 bases, with 10 bases of the junction left unmatched. The CDR3: CASSGSGGGKGYTF. CDR3 bases: TGTGCCAGCAGTGGGTCAGGGGGAGGTAAAGGCTACACCTTC.

The chain joins TRBV4-1 to TRBJ1-4; D gene unclear. Trimming pared 4 bases from V and 1 base from J, leaving 16 bases between. CDR1 MGHRA and CDR2 YSYEKL come from the germline V gene. This CDR3 comprises 17 residues. The CDR3 loop reads CASSRLVAVGTNEKLFF. In nucleotides, the CDR3 is TGCGCCAGCAGCCGACTCGTCGCGGTGGGAACTAATGAAAAACTGTTTTTT.

A single count supports this clone. The chain links TRBV14 to TRBJ2-5; D gene uncertain. Trimming took off 1 base at V and 5 bases at J, with 11 bases between the two ends. CDR1 and CDR2 from the germline V gene are SGHDN and FVKESK. CDR3 length equals 14 residues. The CDR3 protein is CASSQVYSRETQYF. The CDR3, as DNA: TGTGCCAGCAGCCAAGTTTACTCTAGGGAGACCCAGTACTTC. Full variable domain (remainder filled in from reference TRBV14 and TRBJ2-5): EAGVTQFPSHSVIEKGQTVTLRCDPISGHDNLYWYRRVMGKEIKFLLHFVKESKQDESGMPNNRFLAERTGGTYSTLKVQPAELEDSGVYFCASSQVYSRETQYFGPGTRLLVL.

The rearrangement joins TRBV10-3 to TRBJ2-1, with a tentative D call TRBD1 (6 bases). Between the trimmed V and J ends, which lost 4 bases and 6 bases, there was a span of 13 bases. CDR3 size: 14 residues. CDR1 is ENHRY and CDR2 is SYGVKD in the germline V gene. In DNA form, the CDR3 reads TGTGCCATCAGTGTTGTCGGCAGGGGCAATGAGCAGTTCTTC. As protein: CAISVVGRGNEQFF.

J is TRBJ1-2 and V is TRBV5-1, with 9 bases that match TRBD1. The CDR3 has 14 residues. V lost 4 bases, J lost 8 bases, and 9 bases stayed unmatched. Germline lookup yields CDR1 SGHRS and CDR2 YFSETQ. The CDR3 sequence is CASSTEGQGAGYTF. CDR3 nucleotide sequence: TGCGCCAGCAGCACCGAGGGACAGGGTGCCGGCTACACCTTC.